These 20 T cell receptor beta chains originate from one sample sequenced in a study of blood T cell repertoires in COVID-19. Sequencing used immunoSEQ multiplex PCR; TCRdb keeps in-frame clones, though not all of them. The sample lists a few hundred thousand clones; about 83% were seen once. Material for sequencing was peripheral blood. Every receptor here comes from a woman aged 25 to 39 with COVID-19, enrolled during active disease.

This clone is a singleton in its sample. In DNA form, the CDR3 reads TGTGCCAGCAGTTTTGGCACGAACACTGAAGCTTTCTTT. This encodes CASSFGTNTEAFF. The rearrangement joins TRBV27 to TRBJ1-1; no clear D gene. V lost 3 bases, J lost 1 base, and 6 bases lay in between. Germline values: CDR1 MNHEY, CDR2 SMNVEV (reference sequence). The CDR3 loop spans 13 amino acids.

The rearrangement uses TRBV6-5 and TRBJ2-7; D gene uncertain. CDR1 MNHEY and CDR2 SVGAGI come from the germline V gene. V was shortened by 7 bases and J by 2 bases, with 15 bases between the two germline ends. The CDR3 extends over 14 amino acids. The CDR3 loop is CASNKRGGTYEQYF. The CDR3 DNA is TGTGCCAGCAACAAACGCGGCGGAACCTACGAGCAGTACTTC.

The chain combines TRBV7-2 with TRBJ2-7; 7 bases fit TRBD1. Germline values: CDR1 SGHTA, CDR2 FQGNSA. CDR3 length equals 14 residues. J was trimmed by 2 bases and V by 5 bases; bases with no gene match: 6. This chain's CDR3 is CASSPRQGPYEQYF. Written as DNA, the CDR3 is TGTGCCAGCAGCCCTCGACAGGGCCCCTACGAGCAGTACTTC. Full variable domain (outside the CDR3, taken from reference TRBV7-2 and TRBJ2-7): GAGVSQSPSNKVTEKGKDVELRCDPISGHTALYWYRQSLGQGLEFLIYFQGNSAPDKSGLPSDRFSAERTGGSVSTLTIQRTQQEDSAVYLCASSPRQGPYEQYFGPGTRLTVT.

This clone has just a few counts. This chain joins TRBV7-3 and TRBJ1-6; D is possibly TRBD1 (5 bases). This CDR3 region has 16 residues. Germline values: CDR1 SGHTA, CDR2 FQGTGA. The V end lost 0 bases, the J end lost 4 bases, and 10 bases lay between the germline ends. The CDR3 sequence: CASSLTKAGYNSPLHF. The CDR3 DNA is TGTGCCAGCAGCTTAACGAAGGCAGGGTATAATTCACCCCTCCACTTT.

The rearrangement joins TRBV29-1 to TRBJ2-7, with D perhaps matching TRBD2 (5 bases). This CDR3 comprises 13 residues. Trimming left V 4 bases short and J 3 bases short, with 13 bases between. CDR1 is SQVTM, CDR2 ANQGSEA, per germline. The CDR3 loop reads CSVGRGTYYEQYF. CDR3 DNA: TGCAGCGTTGGTCGGGGAACTTACTACGAGCAGTACTTC.

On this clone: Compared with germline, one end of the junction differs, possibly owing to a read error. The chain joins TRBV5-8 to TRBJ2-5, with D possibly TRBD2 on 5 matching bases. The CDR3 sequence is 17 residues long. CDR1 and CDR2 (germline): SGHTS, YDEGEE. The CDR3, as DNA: TGTGCCAGCACCTTGCGATTCGGAGAGGGAGCGGAAGAGACCCAGTACTTC. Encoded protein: CASTLRFGEGAEETQYF. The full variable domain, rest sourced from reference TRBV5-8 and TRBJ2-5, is EAGVTQSPTHLIKTRGQQATLRCSPISGHTSVYWYQQALGLGLQFLLWYDEGEERNRGNFPPRFSGRQFPNYSSELNVNALELEDSALYLCASTLRFGEGAEETQYFGPGTRLLVL.

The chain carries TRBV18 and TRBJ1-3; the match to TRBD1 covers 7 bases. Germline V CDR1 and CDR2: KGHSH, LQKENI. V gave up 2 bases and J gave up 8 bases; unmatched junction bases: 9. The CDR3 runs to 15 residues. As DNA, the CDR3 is TGTGCCAGCTCACCATATCGGGCAGGGGGAGACACCATATATTTT. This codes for CASSPYRAGGDTIYF. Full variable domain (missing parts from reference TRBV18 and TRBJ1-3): NAGVMQNPRHLVRRRGQEARLRCSPMKGHSHVYWYRQLPEEGLKFMVYLQKENIIDESGMPKERFSAEFPKEGPSILRIQQVVRGDSAAYFCASSPYRAGGDTIYFGEGSWLTVV.

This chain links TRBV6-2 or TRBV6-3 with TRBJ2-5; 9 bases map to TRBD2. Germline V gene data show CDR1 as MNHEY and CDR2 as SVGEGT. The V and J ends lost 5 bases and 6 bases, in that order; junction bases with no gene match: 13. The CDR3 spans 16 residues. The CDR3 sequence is CASSPRVSGRRQTQYF. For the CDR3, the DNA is TGTGCCAGCAGTCCCCGAGTAAGCGGGAGGCGACAGACCCAGTACTTC.

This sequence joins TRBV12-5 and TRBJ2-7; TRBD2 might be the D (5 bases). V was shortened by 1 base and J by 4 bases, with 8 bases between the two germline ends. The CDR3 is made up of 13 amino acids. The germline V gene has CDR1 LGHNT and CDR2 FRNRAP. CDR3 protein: CASGLARLYEQYF. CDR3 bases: TGTGCTAGTGGTTTGGCCAGACTATACGAGCAGTACTTC.

CDR3 residues: CASSVNRVAHSYEQYF. The DNA of the CDR3 is TGTGCCAGCAGCGTTAACAGGGTGGCCCACTCCTACGAGCAGTACTTC. The rearrangement uses TRBV7-2 and TRBJ2-7; D might be TRBD1 (6 bases). V lost 5 bases to trimming and J lost 0 bases, with 17 bases between them. Germline V gene lookup returns CDR1 SGHTA and CDR2 FQGNSA. This CDR3 contains 16 residues.

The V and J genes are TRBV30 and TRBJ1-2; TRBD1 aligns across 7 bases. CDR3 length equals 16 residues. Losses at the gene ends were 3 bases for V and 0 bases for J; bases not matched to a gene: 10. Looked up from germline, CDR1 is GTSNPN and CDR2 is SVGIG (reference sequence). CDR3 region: CAWRRGGTDPNYGYTF. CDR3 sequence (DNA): TGTGCCTGGAGAAGGGGCGGGACAGACCCTAACTATGGCTACACCTTC.

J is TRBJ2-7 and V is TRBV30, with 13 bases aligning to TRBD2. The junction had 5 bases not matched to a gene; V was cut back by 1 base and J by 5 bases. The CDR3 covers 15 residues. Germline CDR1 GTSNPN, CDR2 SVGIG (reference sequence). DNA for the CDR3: TGTGCCTGGAGTGGGACTAGCGGGAGTCCCCACGAGCAGTACTTC. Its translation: CAWSGTSGSPHEQYF.

CDR3 amino acids: CASSGIAGGQETQYF. In DNA, the CDR3 is TGTGCCAGCAGTGGGATAGCGGGGGGGCAAGAGACCCAGTACTTC. V usage is TRBV2 and J usage is TRBJ2-5, with TRBD2 identical over 11 bases. The CDR3 spans 15 residues. V lost 4 bases, J lost 2 bases, and 3 bases stayed unmatched. Per the germline V gene, CDR1 is SNHLY and CDR2 is FYNNEI.

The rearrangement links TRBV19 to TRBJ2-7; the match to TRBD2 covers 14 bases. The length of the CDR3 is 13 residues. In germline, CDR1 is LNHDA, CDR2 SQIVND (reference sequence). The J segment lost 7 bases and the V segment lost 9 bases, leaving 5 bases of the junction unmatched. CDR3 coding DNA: TGTGCCAGCGGACTAGCGGGAGGAGGGGAGCAGTACTTC. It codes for CASGLAGGGEQYF.

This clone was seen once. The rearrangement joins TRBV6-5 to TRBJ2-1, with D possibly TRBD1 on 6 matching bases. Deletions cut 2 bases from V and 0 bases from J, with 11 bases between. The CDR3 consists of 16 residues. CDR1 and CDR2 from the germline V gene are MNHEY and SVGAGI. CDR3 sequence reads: CASSYTQGSSYNEQFF. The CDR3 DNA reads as TGTGCCAGCAGTTACACCCAGGGGAGCTCCTACAATGAGCAGTTCTTC.

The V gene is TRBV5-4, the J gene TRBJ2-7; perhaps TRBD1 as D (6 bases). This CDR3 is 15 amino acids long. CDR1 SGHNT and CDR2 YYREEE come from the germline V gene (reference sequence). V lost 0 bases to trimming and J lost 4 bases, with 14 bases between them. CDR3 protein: CASSLALDSEYEQYF. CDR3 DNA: TGTGCCAGCAGCTTGGCCCTGGACAGCGAGTACGAGCAGTACTTC.

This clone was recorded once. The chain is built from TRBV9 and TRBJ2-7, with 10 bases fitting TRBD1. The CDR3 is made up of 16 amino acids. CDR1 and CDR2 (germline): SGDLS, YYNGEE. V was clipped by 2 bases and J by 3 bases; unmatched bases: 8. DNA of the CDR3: TGTGCCAGCAGCGTTAAGGCCGGACAGGGGGTCTACGAGCAGTACTTC. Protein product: CASSVKAGQGVYEQYF.

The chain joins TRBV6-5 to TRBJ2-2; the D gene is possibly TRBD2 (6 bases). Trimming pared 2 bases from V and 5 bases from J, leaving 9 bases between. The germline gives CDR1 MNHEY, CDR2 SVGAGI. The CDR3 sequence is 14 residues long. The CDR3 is CASSYVEGTGELFF. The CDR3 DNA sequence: TGTGCCAGCAGTTACGTGGAGGGAACCGGGGAGCTGTTTTTT.

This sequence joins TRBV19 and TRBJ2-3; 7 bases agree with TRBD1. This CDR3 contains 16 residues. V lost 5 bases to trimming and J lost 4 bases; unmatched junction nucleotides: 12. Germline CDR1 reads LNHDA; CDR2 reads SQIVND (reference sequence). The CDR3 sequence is CASSARDSLASDTQYF. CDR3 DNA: TGTGCCAGTAGTGCCCGGGACAGCCTGGCCTCAGATACGCAGTATTTT. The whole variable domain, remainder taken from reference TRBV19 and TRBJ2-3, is DGGITQSPKYLFRKEGQNVTLSCEQNLNHDAMYWYRQDPGQGLRLIYYSQIVNDFQKGDIAEGYSVSREKKESFPLTVTSAQKNPTAFYLCASSARDSLASDTQYFGPGTRLTVL.

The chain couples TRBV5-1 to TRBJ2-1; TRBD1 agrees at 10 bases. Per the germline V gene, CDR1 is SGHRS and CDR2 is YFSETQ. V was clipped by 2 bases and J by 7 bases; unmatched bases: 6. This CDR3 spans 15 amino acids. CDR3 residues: CASSFDRGRRNEQFF. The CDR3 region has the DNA TGCGCCAGCAGCTTCGACAGGGGGCGAAGGAATGAGCAGTTCTTC.